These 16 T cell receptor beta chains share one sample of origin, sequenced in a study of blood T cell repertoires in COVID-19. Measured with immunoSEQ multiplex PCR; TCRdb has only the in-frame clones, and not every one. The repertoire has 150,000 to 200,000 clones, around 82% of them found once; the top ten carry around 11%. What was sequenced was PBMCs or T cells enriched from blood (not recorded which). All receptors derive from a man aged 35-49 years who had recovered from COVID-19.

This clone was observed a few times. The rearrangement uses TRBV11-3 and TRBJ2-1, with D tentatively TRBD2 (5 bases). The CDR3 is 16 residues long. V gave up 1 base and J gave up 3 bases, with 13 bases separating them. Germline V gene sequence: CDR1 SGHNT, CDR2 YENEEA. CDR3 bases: TGTGCCAGCAGCTTAGCGGCGGGCGAATACTACAATGAGCAGTTCTTC. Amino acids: CASSLAAGEYYNEQFF.

CDR3 nucleotides: TGTGCCAGCAGCGTAGGGGTAGGGGGCTCCCAAGAGACCCAGTACTTC. As protein: CASSVGVGGSQETQYF. This chain joins TRBV9 and TRBJ2-5, with 7 bases identical to TRBD1. J gave up 1 base and V 0 bases, and 6 bases lay outside the gene matches. The V gene's germline CDR1 is SGDLS and CDR2 YYNGEE. The CDR3 extends over 16 amino acids.

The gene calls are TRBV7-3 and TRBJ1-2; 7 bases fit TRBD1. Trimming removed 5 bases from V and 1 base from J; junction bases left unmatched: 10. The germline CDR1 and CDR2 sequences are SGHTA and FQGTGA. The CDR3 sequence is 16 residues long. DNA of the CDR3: TGTGCCAGCAGCCCAGGGGGGACAGCGCGTAACTATGGCTACACCTTC. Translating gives CASSPGGTARNYGYTF.

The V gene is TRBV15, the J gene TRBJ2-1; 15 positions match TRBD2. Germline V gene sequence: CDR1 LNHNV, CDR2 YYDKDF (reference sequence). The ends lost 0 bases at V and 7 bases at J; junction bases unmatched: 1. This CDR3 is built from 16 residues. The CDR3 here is CATSRDGTSGRNEQFF. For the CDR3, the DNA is TGTGCCACCAGCAGAGATGGGACTAGCGGGAGGAATGAGCAGTTCTTC. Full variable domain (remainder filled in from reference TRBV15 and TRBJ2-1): DAMVIQNPRYQVTQFGKPVTLSCSQTLNHNVMYWYQQKSSQAPKLLFHYYDKDFNNEADTPDNFQSRRPNTSFCFLDIRSPGLGDTAMYLCATSRDGTSGRNEQFFGPGTRLTVL.

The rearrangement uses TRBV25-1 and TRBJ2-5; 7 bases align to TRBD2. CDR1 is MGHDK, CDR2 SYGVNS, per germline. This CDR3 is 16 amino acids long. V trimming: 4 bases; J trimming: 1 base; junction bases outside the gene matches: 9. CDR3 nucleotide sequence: TGTGCCAGCAGTGGGGGGGGAACAGCCTTCCAAGAGACCCAGTACTTC. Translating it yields CASSGGGTAFQETQYF.

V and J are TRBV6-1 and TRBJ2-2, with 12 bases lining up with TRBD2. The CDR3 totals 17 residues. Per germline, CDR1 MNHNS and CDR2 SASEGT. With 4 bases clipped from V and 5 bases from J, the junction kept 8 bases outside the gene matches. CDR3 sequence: CASSVPTSGRSTGELFF. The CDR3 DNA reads TGTGCCAGCAGTGTTCCGACTAGCGGGAGATCGACCGGGGAGCTGTTTTTT.

The CDR3 region is CASSYLPGTGVNGELFF. The CDR3 DNA sequence: TGTGCCAGCAGTTACTTGCCCGGGACAGGGGTTAACGGGGAGCTGTTTTTT. The gene calls are TRBV6-2 or TRBV6-3 and TRBJ2-2; 10 positions agree with TRBD1. The CDR3 runs 17 residues. V was pared by 1 base and J by 7 bases, with 9 bases of the junction left unmatched. In germline, CDR1 is MNHEY, CDR2 SVGEGT.

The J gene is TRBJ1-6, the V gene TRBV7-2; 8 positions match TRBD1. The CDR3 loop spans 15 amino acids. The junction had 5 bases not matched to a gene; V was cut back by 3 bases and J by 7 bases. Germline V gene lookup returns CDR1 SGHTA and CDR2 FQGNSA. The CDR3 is CASSFSTGENSPLHF. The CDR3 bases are TGTGCCAGCAGCTTCTCGACAGGGGAGAATTCACCCCTCCACTTT.

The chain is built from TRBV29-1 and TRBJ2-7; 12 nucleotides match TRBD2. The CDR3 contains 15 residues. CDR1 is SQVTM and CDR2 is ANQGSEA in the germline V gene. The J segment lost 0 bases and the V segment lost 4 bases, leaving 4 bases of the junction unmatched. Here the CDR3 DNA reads TGCAGCGTTGCTAGCGGGAGGGCTAGCTCCTACGAGCAGTACTTC. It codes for CSVASGRASSYEQYF.

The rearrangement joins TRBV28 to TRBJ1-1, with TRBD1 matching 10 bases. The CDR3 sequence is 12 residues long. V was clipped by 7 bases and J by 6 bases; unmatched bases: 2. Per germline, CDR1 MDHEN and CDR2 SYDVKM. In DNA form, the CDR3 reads TGTGCCAGCACCGGACAGGGGGCTGAAGCTTTCTTT. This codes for CASTGQGAEAFF.

The CDR3 is CASMPYSTDTQYF. For the CDR3, the DNA is TGTGCCAGCATGCCCTATAGCACAGATACGCAGTATTTT. This chain uses TRBV25-1 with TRBJ2-3, with D uncertain. Trimming cost V 7 bases and J 0 bases, with 8 bases left between them. The germline V gene encodes CDR1 MGHDK and CDR2 SYGVNS. This CDR3 contains 13 residues.

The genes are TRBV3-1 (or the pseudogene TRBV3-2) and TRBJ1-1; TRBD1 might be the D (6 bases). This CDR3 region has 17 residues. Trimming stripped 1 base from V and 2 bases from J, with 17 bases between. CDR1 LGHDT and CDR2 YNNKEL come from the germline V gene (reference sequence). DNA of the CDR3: TGTGCCAGCAGCCAAGTCCCGGGCCGGGACATCAACACTGAAGCTTTCTTT. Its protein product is CASSQVPGRDINTEAFF.

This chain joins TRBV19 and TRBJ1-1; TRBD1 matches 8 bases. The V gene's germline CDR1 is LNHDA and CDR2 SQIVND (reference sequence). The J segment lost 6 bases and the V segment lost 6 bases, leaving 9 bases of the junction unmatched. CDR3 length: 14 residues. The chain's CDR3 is CASRQQGGESEAFF. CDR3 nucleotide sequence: TGTGCCAGTAGGCAACAGGGGGGGGAATCTGAAGCTTTCTTT.

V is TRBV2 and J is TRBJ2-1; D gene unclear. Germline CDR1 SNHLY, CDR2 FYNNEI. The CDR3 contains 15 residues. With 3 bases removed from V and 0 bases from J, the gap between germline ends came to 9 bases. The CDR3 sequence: CASSESVSSYNEQFF. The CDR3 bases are TGTGCCAGCAGTGAGTCGGTAAGCTCCTACAATGAGCAGTTCTTC.

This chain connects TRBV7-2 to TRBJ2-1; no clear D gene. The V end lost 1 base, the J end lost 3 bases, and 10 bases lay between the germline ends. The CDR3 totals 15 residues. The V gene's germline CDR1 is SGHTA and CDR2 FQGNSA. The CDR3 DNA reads TGTGCCAGCAGCTTAGTCGCAGGTAACTACAATGAGCAGTTCTTC. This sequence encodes CASSLVAGNYNEQFF.

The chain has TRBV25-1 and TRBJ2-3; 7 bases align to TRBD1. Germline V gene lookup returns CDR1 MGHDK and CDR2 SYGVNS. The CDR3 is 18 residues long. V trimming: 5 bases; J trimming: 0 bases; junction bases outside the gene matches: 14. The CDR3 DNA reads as TGTGCCAGCAGTCCGTATCTCGGACAGGCGACTAGCACAGATACGCAGTATTTT. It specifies CASSPYLGQATSTDTQYF.